This T cell receptor (beta chain) was observed in a study of T cells in Graves' hyperthyroidism and ophthalmopathy. Amplification targeted TCR beta CDR3 regions from RNA transcripts. The study used the HTBI primer set for a first-round RT-PCR of the TCR CDR3. TCRdb re-called the multiplex PCR reads with MiXCR, one entry per CDR3 protein. The sample yields around 440,000 distinct CDR3 sequences, 15% to 17% seen once. This clonotype was detected many times. Each 10 ml fresh peripheral blood draw supplied the PBMCs. This clonotype was sampled from a young woman with Graves' hyperthyroidism. Sample: blood.

Here the CDR3 reads CASSSPGQPKEQYF. The CDR3 nucleotides are TGTGCCAGCAGTTCGCCGGGACAACCGAAGGAGCAGTACTTC. The chain joins TRBV12-3 or TRBV12-4 to TRBJ2-7; a possible D gene is TRBD1 (6 bases). This CDR3 contains 14 residues. V lost 4 bases and J 7 bases, leaving 17 bases between the germline ends.